This T cell receptor beta chain was found in a study of cytotoxic CD8 clonotypes in ibrutinib-treated CLL. On the study more broadly: Response sampling came at median roughly a year of treatment, ranging about 6 to 40 months. Study-wide points: Higher clonality was seen at ibrutinib response and a return toward baseline at progression. Baseline-level clonality went beyond age-matched healthy donors and moved in step with circulating CD8+ T-cell counts.

Concerning this clone itself: Its specificity is unknown.

Profiling relied on immunoSEQ multiplex PCR, and the TCRdb table lists in-frame clones only, not all of them. The table lists 250,000 to 350,000 clones, more than 70% of them singletons, with around 5.3% in the top ten. There are 14 residues in the CDR3. The germline V gene encodes CDR1 SGDLS and CDR2 YYNGEE. Trimming shortened V by 0 bases and J by 1 base, and 7 bases separated the two germline ends. This receptor was obtained from a human donor with chronic lymphocytic leukemia. The chain uses TRBV9 and TRBJ1-1; no reliable D call. Sequenced material: PBMCs, taken at disease progression, from a patient treated with ibrutinib. The CDR3 DNA follows: TGTGCCAGCAGCGTAGCAGGCCAGAACACTGAAGCTTTCTTT. This encodes CASSVAGQNTEAFF.